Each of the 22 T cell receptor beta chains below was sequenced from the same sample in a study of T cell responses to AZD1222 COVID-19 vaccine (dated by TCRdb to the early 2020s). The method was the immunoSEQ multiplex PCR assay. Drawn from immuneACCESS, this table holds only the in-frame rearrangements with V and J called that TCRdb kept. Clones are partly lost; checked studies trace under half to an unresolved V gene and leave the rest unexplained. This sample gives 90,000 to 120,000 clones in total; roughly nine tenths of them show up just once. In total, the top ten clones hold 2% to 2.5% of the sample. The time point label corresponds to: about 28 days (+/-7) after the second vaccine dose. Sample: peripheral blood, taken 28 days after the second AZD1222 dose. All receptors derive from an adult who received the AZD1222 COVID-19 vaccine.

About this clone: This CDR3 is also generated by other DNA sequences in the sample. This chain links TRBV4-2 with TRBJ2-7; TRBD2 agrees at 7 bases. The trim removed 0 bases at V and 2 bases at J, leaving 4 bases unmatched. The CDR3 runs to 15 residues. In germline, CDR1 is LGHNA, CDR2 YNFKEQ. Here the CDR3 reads CASSQDLAGAYEQYF. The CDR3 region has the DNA TGTGCCAGCAGCCAAGATCTGGCGGGGGCCTACGAGCAGTACTTC.

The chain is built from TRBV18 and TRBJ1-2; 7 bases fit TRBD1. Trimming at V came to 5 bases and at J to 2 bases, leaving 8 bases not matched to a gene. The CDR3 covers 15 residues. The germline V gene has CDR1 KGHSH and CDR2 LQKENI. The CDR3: CASSSGTGANYGYTF. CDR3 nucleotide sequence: TGTGCCAGCTCATCCGGCACAGGGGCGAACTATGGCTACACCTTC.

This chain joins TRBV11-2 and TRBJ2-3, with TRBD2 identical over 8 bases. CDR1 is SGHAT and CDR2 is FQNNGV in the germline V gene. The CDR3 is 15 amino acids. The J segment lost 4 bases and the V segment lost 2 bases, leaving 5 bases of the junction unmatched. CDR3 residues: CASSLKKLAADTQYF. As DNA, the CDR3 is TGTGCCAGCAGCTTAAAAAAACTAGCGGCAGATACGCAGTATTTT. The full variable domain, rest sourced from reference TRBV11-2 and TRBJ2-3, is EAGVAQSPRYKIIEKRQSVAFWCNPISGHATLYWYQQILGQGPKLLIQFQNNGVVDDSQLPKDRFSAERLKGVDSTLKIQPAKLEDSAVYLCASSLKKLAADTQYFGPGTRLTVL.

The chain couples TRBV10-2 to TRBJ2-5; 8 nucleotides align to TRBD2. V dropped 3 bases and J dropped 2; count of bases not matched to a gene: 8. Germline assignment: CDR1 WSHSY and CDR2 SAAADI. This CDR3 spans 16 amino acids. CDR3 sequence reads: CASSDMGLGTQETQYF. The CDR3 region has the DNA TGCGCCAGCAGTGATATGGGACTAGGAACACAAGAGACCCAGTACTTC.

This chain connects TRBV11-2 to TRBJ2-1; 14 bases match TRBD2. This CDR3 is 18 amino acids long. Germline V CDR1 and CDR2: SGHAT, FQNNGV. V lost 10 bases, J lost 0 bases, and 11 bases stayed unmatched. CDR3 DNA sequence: TGTGCCACGCAAGGGGGGACTAGCGGGAGTATCTCCTACAATGAGCAGTTCTTC. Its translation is CATQGGTSGSISYNEQFF.

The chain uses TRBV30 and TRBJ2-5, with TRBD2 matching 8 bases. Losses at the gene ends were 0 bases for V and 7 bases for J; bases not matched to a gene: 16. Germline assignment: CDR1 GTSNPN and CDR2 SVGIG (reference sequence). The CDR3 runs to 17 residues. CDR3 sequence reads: CAWSVYGPGGPMWTQYF. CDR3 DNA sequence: TGTGCCTGGAGTGTATACGGTCCGGGAGGGCCGATGTGGACCCAGTACTTC.

CDR3 residues: CASSFSGLAGYEQYF. The CDR3 DNA reads as TGTGCCAGCAGTTTCTCGGGACTAGCGGGCTACGAGCAGTACTTC. The V call is TRBV28, the J call TRBJ2-7; 12 nucleotides align to TRBD2. This CDR3 is 15 amino acids long. V dropped 3 bases and J dropped 3; count of bases not matched to a gene: 3. The germline gives CDR1 MDHEN, CDR2 SYDVKM.

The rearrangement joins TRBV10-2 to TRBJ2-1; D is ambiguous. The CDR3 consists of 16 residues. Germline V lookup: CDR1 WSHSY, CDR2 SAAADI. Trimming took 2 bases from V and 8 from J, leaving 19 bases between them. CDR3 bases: TGCGCCAGCAGTGAGAGAGGCTTGCCGAATGACGATGAGCAGTTCTTC. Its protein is CASSERGLPNDDEQFF.

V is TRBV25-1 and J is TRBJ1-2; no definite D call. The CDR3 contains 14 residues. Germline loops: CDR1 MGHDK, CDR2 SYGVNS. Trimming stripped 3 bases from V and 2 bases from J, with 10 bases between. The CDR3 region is CASSELRRNYGYTF. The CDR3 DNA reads TGTGCCAGCAGTGAGTTGAGAAGGAACTATGGCTACACCTTC.

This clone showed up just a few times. The CDR3 DNA is TGTGCCAGCAGCTTACAGGCAGGGAGAGACACTGAAGCTTTCTTT. As protein: CASSLQAGRDTEAFF. The chain uses TRBV7-3 and TRBJ1-1; perhaps TRBD1 as D (5 bases). The CDR3 covers 15 residues. Germline CDR1 and CDR2: SGHTA and FQGTGA. The V end was cut by 2 bases, the J end by 3 bases, with 13 bases between. Complete variable domain (other parts from reference TRBV7-3 and TRBJ1-1): GAGVSQTPSNKVTEKGKYVELRCDPISGHTALYWYRQSLGQGPEFLIYFQGTGAADDSGLPNDRFFAVRPEGSVSTLKIQRTERGDSAVYLCASSLQAGRDTEAFFGQGTRLTVV.

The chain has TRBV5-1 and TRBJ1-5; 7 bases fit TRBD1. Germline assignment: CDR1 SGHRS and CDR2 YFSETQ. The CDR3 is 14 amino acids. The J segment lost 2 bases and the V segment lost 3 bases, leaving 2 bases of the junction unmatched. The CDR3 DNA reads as TGCGCCAGCAGCTCCGGACAGGGCAATCAGCCCCAGCATTTT. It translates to CASSSGQGNQPQHF.

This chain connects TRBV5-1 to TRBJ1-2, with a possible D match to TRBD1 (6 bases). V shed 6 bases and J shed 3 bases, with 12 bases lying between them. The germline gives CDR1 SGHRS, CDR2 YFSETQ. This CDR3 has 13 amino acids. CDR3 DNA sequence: TGCGCCAGCACCCGGGGGGCAGACTATGGCTACACCTTC. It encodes CASTRGADYGYTF.

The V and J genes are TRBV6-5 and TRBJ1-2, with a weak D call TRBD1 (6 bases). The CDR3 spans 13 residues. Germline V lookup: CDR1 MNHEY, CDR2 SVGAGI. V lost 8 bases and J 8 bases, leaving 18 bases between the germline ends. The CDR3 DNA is TGTGCCAGCGATTCTAGGGGGGCGGGCGGCTACACCTTC. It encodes CASDSRGAGGYTF.

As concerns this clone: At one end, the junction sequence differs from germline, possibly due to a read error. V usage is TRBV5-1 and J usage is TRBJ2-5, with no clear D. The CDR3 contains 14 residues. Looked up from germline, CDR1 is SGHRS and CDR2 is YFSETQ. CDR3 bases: TGCGCCAGCAGTTTGGAGCACGGCCAAGAGACCCAGTACTTC. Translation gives CASSLEHGQETQYF.

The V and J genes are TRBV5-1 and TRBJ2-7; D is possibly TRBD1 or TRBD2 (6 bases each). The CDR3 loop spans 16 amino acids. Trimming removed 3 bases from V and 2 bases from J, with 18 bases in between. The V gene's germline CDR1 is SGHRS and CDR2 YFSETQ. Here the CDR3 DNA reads TGCGCCAGCAGCTATTCGTGGGGGGCTGGCCCCTACGAGCAGTACTTC. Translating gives CASSYSWGAGPYEQYF.

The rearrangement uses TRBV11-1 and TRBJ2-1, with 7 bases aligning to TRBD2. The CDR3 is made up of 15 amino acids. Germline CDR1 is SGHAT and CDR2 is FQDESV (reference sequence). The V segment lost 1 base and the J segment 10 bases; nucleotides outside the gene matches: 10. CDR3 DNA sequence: TGTGCCAGCAGCTTAGAGCGACGCTGGGGGGGAGAGCAGTTCTTC. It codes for CASSLERRWGGEQFF.

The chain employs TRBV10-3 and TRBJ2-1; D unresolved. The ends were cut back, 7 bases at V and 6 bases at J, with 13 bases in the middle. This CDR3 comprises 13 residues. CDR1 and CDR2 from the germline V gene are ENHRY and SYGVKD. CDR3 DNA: TGTGCCATCACTGTCGATAAACTCAATGAGCAGTTCTTC. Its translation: CAITVDKLNEQFF.

The CDR3 loop reads CASSFGEGHTDTQYF. Here the CDR3 DNA reads TGCGCCAGCAGCTTCGGGGAGGGCCACACAGATACGCAGTATTTT. The V call is TRBV5-1, the J call TRBJ2-3, with TRBD2 identical over 7 bases. Germline CDR1 reads SGHRS; CDR2 reads YFSETQ. V lost 2 bases to trimming and J lost 2 bases; unmatched junction nucleotides: 5. The CDR3 contains 15 residues.

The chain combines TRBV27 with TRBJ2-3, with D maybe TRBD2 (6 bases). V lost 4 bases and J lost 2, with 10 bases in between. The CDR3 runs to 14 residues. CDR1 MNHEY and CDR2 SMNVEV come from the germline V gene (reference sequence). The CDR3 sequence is CASSSGLLTDTQYF. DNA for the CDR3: TGTGCCAGCAGTTCGGGACTCCTCACAGATACGCAGTATTTT.

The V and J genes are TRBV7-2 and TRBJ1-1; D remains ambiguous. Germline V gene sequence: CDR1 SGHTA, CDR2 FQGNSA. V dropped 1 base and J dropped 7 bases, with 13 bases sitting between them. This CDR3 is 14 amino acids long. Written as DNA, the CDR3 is TGTGCCAGCAGCTTAGTCCCGGGATCCGTTGAAGCTTTCTTT. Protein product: CASSLVPGSVEAFF.

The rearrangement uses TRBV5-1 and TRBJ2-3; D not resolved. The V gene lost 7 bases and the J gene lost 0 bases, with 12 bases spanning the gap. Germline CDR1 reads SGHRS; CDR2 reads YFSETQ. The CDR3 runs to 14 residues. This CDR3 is CASEPDGSTDTQYF. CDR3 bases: TGCGCCAGCGAACCCGACGGCAGCACAGATACGCAGTATTTT.

This CDR3 reads CASSPGQENHEQYF. Written as DNA, the CDR3 is TGTGCCAGCAGTCCCGGACAGGAAAACCACGAGCAGTACTTC. The chain carries TRBV6-5 and TRBJ2-7, with TRBD1 matching 7 bases. This CDR3 comprises 14 residues. Germline CDR1 is MNHEY and CDR2 is SVGAGI. The V gene end was trimmed by 5 bases and the J gene end by 5 bases; junction bases not matched to a gene: 9.